This T cell receptor beta chain was sequenced during a study of cytomegalovirus exposure and HLA in healthy donors. Study-wide findings and caveats: A previous analysis found most TCR beta V segments productive roughly 90% or roughly 30% of the time. Later analysis suggested most CMV-associated TCR beta chains were HLA-restricted. TCR sequences were mostly rare, though some public TCRs occurred in many donors. Reported results showed that the classifier diagnosed cytomegalovirus status with high specificity and sensitivity.

CDR3 size: 14 residues. Trimming cost V 3 bases and J 4 bases, with 12 bases left between them. Germline CDR1 is LNHDA and CDR2 is SQIVND (reference sequence). Concerning this clone itself: The antigen is unknown.

Primers: 60 Vbeta forward and 13 Jbeta reverse. Data came from immunoSEQ multiplex PCR; TCRdb stores just in-frame clones and leaves some out. The sample has around 200,000 clones, approximately 84% seen once. The sample consisted of PBMCs. This sequence joins TRBV19 and TRBJ1-1; D unclear. The clonotype was recovered from a woman in her forties in good health and CMV-seronegative. The DNA of the CDR3 is TGTGCCAGTAGTATGAACCCGTCGGGCACTGAAGCTTTCTTT. It is translated as CASSMNPSGTEAFF.